This T cell receptor beta chain derives from a study of PD-1 blockade in classical Hodgkin lymphoma. Sequencing was performed with immunoSEQ multiplex PCR; in TCRdb, only in-frame clones are kept and a portion is missing. The table lists about 110,000 clones, around nine tenths of them singletons. With respect to this clone: Its antigen is unidentified.

Study-wide findings and caveats: Relapsed/refractory patients reportedly had lower baseline diversity than newly diagnosed patients. Individuals who commenced nivolumab within less than 1 year of ASCT were excluded. By C4D1 there was a significant rise in CD4+ TCR diversity but not in CD8+ TCR diversity. The causes of the repertoire differences, possibly disease activity or prior therapy, remain undefined.

As to time point: cycle 4 day 1 (C4D1), after less than seven weeks of nivolumab. Relapse was seen in all patients after autologous stem cell transplantation, and brentuximab vedotin exposure was variable. Germline CDR1 and CDR2: SEHNR and FQNEAQ (reference sequence). This CDR3 is 15 amino acids long. The V end was cut by 1 base, the J end by 6 bases, with 13 bases between. This TCR derives from a human donor with classical Hodgkin lymphoma. This chain links TRBV7-9 with TRBJ2-1; no reliable D call. The sequencing used peripheral blood mononuclear cells (PBMCs), collected before the fourth cycle of nivolumab. CDR3 loop: CASSLDYGPINEQFF. CDR3 DNA sequence: TGTGCCAGCAGCTTAGACTATGGGCCTATCAATGAGCAGTTCTTC.